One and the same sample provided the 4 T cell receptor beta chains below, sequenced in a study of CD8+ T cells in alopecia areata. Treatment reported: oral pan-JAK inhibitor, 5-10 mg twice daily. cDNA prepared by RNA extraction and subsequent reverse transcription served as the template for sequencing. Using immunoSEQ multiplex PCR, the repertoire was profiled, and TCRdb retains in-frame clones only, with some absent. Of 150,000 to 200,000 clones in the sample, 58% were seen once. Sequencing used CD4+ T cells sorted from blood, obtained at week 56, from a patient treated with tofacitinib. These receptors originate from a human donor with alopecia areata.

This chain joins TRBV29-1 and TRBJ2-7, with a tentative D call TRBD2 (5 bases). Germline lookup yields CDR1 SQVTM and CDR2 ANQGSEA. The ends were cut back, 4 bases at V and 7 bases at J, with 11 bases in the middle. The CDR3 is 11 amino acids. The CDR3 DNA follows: TGCAGCGTTGGTTCTTCGGGGGAGCAGTACTTC. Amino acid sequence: CSVGSSGEQYF.

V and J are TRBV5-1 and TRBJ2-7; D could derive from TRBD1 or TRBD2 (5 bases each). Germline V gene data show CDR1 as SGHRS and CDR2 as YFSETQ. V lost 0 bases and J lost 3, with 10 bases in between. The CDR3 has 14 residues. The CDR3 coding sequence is TGCGCCAGCAGCTTGGTTAGAGGGGACTACGAGCAGTACTTC. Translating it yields CASSLVRGDYEQYF.

DNA of the CDR3: TGTGCCAGCAGCTTGGCGGGCTCTAGCGGGGGGGTGGATGAGCAGTTCTTC. This codes for CASSLAGSSGGVDEQFF. The chain combines TRBV5-4 with TRBJ2-1; 12 nucleotides match TRBD2. The CDR3 runs to 17 residues. Per the germline V gene, CDR1 is SGHNT and CDR2 is YYREEE (reference sequence). Trimming cost V 0 bases and J 8 bases; bases outside gene matches: 9.

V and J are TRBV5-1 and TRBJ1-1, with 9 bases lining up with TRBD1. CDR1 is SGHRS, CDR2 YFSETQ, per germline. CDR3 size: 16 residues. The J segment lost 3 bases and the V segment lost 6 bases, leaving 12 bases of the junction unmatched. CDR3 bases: TGCGCCAGCAACCCTAAATCCGGGACAGGGCACACTGAAGCTTTCTTT. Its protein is CASNPKSGTGHTEAFF.